The 16 T cell receptor beta chains presented below share a single source sample, sequenced in a study of T cell repertoires in cytomegalovirus infection. MiXCR was run by TCRdb on the reads, yielding one entry per CDR3 protein. The sample includes hundreds of thousands of distinct CDR3 sequences, roughly 31% seen only once; the top ten take roughly an eighth. These receptors have no known antigen. The sequencing here drew on cultured CD8+ T cells from PBMCs, taken from culture after CMV antigen stimulation. The receptors stem from a human donor in good health (CMV status not recorded). Some clones in this sample may be carry-over from other donors' samples.

This clonotype was counted only a few times. The gene calls are TRBV19 and TRBJ2-1; 14 nucleotides align to TRBD2. Germline V lookup: CDR1 LNHDA, CDR2 SQIVND (reference sequence). The CDR3 runs 19 residues. V lost 5 bases to trimming and J lost 3 bases; unmatched junction nucleotides: 12. In DNA form, the CDR3 reads TGTGCCAGTAGTCTACGGCCAGGGACTAGCGGGGGCCTCTACAATGAGCAGTTCTTC. Translating gives CASSLRPGTSGGLYNEQFF.

The V call is TRBV19, the J call TRBJ2-5; possible D gene TRBD2, 5 bases. The CDR3 length is 14 residues. Germline V CDR1 and CDR2: LNHDA, SQIVND (reference sequence). V lost 6 bases and J 4 bases, leaving 15 bases between the germline ends. CDR3 coding DNA: TGTGCCAGTAGCTGGACTTTGCAGTCAGAGACCCAGTACTTC. It yields the protein CASSWTLQSETQYF.

This clonotype was detected once. The chain employs TRBV5-4 and TRBJ1-6; no clear D gene. In germline, CDR1 is SGHNT, CDR2 YYREEE (reference sequence). The CDR3 has 14 residues. The V and J ends lost 2 bases and 10 bases respectively, with 13 bases between them. CDR3 sequence: CASSLRSPHSPLHF. The CDR3 DNA reads TGTGCCAGCAGCTTAAGGTCTCCTCACTCACCCCTCCACTTT.

This clonotype has a count of ten or more. The V call is TRBV4-1, the J call TRBJ1-1, with no clear D. The CDR3 runs 12 residues. V gave up 0 bases and J gave up 6 bases, with 5 bases separating them. Per the germline V gene, CDR1 is MGHRA and CDR2 is YSYEKL. The CDR3 DNA reads TGCGCCAGCAGCCAAGATGGGGCTGAAGCTTTCTTT. Translating it yields CASSQDGAEAFF.

The chain joins TRBV19 to TRBJ2-7; unclear D gene. V was trimmed by 5 bases and J by 4 bases, leaving 9 bases between them. CDR1 and CDR2 from the germline V gene are LNHDA and SQIVND (reference sequence). This CDR3 is 12 amino acids long. DNA for the CDR3: TGTGCCAGTAGTGCCGACGAGTACGAGCAGTACTTC. Amino acid sequence: CASSADEYEQYF.

The rearrangement links TRBV7-9 to TRBJ2-1; a possible D gene is TRBD2 (6 bases). This CDR3 has 13 residues. Germline CDR1 and CDR2: SEHNR and FQNEAQ (reference sequence). The germline V and J ends were trimmed by 8 bases and 2 bases, with 10 bases remaining between them. This CDR3 reads CASDPGAYNEQFF. CDR3 nucleotides: TGTGCCAGCGACCCGGGAGCCTACAATGAGCAGTTCTTC.

This chain links TRBV28 with TRBJ2-1; 11 nucleotides match TRBD2. J lost 6 bases, V lost 6 bases, and 4 bases had no gene match. From germline, CDR1 is MDHEN and CDR2 SYDVKM. The CDR3 contains 14 residues. The CDR3 DNA is TGTGCCAGCAGCGGGGGACTAGCGGCCAATGAGCAGTTCTTC. Translating it yields CASSGGLAANEQFF.

With regard to this clonotype: Given a much more abundant clone one base away, this may be a read error. CDR3 loop: CASSTEPKTGELFF. CDR3 coding DNA: TGTGCCAGCAGTACGGAGCCGAAAACCGGGGAGCTGTTTTTT. The chain has TRBV7-8 and TRBJ2-2; D is unresolved. Germline CDR1 is SGHVS and CDR2 is FQNEAQ. This CDR3 is built from 14 residues.

This clonotype was counted once. This chain joins TRBV15 and TRBJ2-7; 11 nucleotides align to TRBD2. Trimming removed 6 bases from V and 3 bases from J; junction bases left unmatched: 7. This CDR3 is built from 15 residues. Germline CDR1 reads LNHNV; CDR2 reads YYDKDF (reference sequence). The CDR3 DNA follows: TGTGCCACCAGTACGACTAGCGGGGATGTCTACGAGCAGTACTTC. Translating it yields CATSTTSGDVYEQYF. Looking up the rest from reference TRBV15 and TRBJ2-7 gives the full variable domain: DAMVIQNPRYQVTQFGKPVTLSCSQTLNHNVMYWYQQKSSQAPKLLFHYYDKDFNNEADTPDNFQSRRPNTSFCFLDIRSPGLGDTAMYLCATSTTSGDVYEQYFGPGTRLTVT.

V usage is TRBV9 and J usage is TRBJ2-1, with 7 bases that match TRBD1. Per the germline V gene, CDR1 is SGDLS and CDR2 is YYNGEE. J lost 5 bases, V lost 0 bases, and 2 bases had no gene match. This CDR3 has 14 residues. The CDR3: CASSVGQGNNEQFF. The CDR3 bases are TGTGCCAGCAGCGTAGGACAGGGAAACAATGAGCAGTTCTTC.

This clonotype was observed a few times. The V gene is TRBV19, the J gene TRBJ2-7, with TRBD2 as a possible D gene (6 bases). Trimming stripped 1 base from V and 5 bases from J, with 9 bases between. Germline V gene sequence: CDR1 LNHDA, CDR2 SQIVND (reference sequence). The CDR3 is made up of 13 amino acids. The CDR3 loop reads CASSIGAGNEQYF. The DNA for the CDR3 is TGTGCCAGTAGTATAGGGGCGGGAAACGAGCAGTACTTC.

The chain uses TRBV7-9 and TRBJ2-1, with a possible D match to TRBD2 (6 bases). With 4 bases removed from V and 7 bases from J, the gap between germline ends came to 17 bases. Germline CDR1 reads SEHNR; CDR2 reads FQNEAQ (reference sequence). The CDR3 is made up of 15 amino acids. CDR3 loop: CASSSYGGVWNEQFF. Here the CDR3 DNA reads TGTGCCAGCAGCTCGTACGGAGGGGTCTGGAATGAGCAGTTCTTC.

The V gene is TRBV27, the J gene TRBJ2-1, with 14 positions matching TRBD2. J was trimmed by 5 bases and V by 5 bases; bases with no gene match: 5. Per the germline V gene, CDR1 is MNHEY and CDR2 is SMNVEV (reference sequence). The CDR3 is made up of 16 amino acids. Written as DNA, the CDR3 is TGTGCCAGCAGTCGACTAGCGGGGGGGCCGGACAATGAGCAGTTCTTC. Its translation: CASSRLAGGPDNEQFF.

The chain couples TRBV19 to TRBJ2-3; D gene unclear. Trimming stripped 5 bases from V and 0 bases from J, with 12 bases between. The CDR3 totals 15 residues. From germline, CDR1 is LNHDA and CDR2 SQIVND (reference sequence). CDR3 in amino acids: CASSRAAHSTDTQYF. The DNA of the CDR3 is TGTGCCAGTAGTCGGGCCGCCCATAGCACAGATACGCAGTATTTT.

This clonotype has only a few counts. V gene TRBV27 combines with J gene TRBJ1-2, with a possible D match to TRBD1 (6 bases). CDR1 MNHEY and CDR2 SMNVEV come from the germline V gene (reference sequence). This CDR3 spans 16 amino acids. Trimming cost V 4 bases and J 1 base, with 16 bases left between them. CDR3 loop: CASSWTGAQFNYGYTF. Here the CDR3 DNA reads TGTGCCAGCAGTTGGACGGGGGCGCAGTTTAACTATGGCTACACCTTC.

This clonotype was observed at least ten times. The chain joins TRBV7-2 to TRBJ2-7, with a tentative D call TRBD1 (6 bases). V was clipped by 2 bases and J by 2 bases, with 13 bases between them. Germline V gene lookup returns CDR1 SGHTA and CDR2 FQGNSA. The CDR3 length is 15 residues. The CDR3 nucleotides read TGTGCCAGCAGCTTACTTGGACAGTCCCCCTACGAGCAGTACGTC. This gives the protein CASSLLGQSPYEQYV.